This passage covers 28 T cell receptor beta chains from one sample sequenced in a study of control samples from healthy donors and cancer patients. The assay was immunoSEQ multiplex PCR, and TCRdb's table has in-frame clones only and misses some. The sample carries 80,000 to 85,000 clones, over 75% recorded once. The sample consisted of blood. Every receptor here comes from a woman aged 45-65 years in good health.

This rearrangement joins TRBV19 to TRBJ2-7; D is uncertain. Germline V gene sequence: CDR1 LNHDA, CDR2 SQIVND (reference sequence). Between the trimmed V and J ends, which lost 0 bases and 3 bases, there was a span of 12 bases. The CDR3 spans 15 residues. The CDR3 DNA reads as TGTGCCAGTAGTATAGATAGCTCCTCTATCTACGAGCAGTACTTC. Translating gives CASSIDSSSIYEQYF. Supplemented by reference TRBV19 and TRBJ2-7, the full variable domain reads DGGITQSPKYLFRKEGQNVTLSCEQNLNHDAMYWYRQDPGQGLRLIYYSQIVNDFQKGDIAEGYSVSREKKESFPLTVTSAQKNPTAFYLCASSIDSSSIYEQYFGPGTRLTVT.

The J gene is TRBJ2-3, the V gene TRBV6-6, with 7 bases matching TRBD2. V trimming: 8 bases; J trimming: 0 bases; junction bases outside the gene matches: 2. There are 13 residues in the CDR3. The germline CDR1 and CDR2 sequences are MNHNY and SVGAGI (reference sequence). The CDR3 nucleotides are TGTGCCAGCTACGGGGGGAGCACAGATACGCAGTATTTT. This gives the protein CASYGGSTDTQYF.

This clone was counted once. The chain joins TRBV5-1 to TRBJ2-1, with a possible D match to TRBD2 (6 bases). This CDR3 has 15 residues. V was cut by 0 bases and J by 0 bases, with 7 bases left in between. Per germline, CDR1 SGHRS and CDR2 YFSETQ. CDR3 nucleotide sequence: TGCGCCAGCAGCTTGGACGGGAGCTCCTACAATGAGCAGTTCTTC. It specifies CASSLDGSSYNEQFF.

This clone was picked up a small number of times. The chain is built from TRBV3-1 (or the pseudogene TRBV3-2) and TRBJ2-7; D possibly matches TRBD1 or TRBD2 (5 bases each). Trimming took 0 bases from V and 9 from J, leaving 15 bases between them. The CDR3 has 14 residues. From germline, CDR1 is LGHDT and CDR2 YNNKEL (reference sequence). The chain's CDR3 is CASSQDQGPQRQYF. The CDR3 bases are TGTGCCAGCAGCCAAGATCAGGGACCGCAGAGGCAGTACTTC.

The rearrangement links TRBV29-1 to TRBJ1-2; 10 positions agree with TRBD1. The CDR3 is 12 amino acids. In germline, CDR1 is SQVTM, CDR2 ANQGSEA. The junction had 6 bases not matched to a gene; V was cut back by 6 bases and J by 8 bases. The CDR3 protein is CSVRDRGYGYTF. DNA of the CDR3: TGCAGCGTCCGGGACAGGGGATACGGCTACACCTTC. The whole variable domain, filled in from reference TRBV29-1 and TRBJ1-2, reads SAVISQKPSRDICQRGTSLTIQCQVDSQVTMMFWYRQQPGQSLTLIATANQGSEATYESGFVIDKFPISRPNLTFSTLTVSNMSPEDSSIYLCSVRDRGYGYTFGSGTRLTVV.

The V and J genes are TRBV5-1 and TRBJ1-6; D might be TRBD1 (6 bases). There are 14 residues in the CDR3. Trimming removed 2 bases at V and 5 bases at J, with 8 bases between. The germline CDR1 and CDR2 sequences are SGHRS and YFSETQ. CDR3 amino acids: CASSLQGHNSPLHF. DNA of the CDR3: TGCGCCAGCAGCTTACAGGGTCATAATTCACCCCTCCACTTT. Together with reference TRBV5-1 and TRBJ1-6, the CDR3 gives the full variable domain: KAGVTQTPRYLIKTRGQQVTLSCSPISGHRSVSWYQQTPGQGLQFLFEYFSETQRNKGNFPGRFSGRQFSNSRSEMNVSTLELGDSALYLCASSLQGHNSPLHFGNGTRLTVT.

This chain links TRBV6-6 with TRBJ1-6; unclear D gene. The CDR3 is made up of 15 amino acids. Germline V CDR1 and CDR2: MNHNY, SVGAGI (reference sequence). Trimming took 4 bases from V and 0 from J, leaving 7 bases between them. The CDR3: CASSLGSSYNSPLHF. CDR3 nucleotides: TGTGCCAGCAGTTTGGGAAGCTCCTATAATTCACCCCTCCACTTT.

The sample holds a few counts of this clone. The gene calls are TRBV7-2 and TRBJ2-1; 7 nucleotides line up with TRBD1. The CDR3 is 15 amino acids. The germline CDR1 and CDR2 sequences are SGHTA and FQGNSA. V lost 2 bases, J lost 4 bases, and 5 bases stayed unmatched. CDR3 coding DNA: TGTGCCAGCAGCTTAAGTACAGGGGATTACAATGAGCAGTTCTTC. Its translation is CASSLSTGDYNEQFF.

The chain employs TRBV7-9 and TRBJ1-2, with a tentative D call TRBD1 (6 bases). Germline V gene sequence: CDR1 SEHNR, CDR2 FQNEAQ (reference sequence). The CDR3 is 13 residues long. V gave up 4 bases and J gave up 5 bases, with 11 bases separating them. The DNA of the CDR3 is TGTGCCAGCAGCTGGTCAGGGGATTATGGCTACACCTTC. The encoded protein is CASSWSGDYGYTF.

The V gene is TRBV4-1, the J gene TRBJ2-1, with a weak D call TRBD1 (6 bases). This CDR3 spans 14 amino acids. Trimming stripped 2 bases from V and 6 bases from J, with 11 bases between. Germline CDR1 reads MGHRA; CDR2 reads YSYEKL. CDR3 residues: CASSQPDRPNEQFF. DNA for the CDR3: TGCGCCAGCAGCCAACCCGACAGGCCCAATGAGCAGTTCTTC.

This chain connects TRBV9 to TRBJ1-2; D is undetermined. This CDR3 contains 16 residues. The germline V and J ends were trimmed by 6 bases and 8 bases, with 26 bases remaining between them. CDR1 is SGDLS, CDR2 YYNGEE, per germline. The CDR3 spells CASTYTPDGRLGGYTF. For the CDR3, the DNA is TGTGCCAGCACCTATACACCGGACGGTCGATTGGGAGGCTACACCTTC.

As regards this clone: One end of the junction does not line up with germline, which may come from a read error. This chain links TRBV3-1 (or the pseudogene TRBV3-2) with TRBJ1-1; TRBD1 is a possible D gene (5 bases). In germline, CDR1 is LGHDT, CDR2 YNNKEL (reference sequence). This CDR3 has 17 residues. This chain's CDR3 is CASSQEVWGLNHTEAFF. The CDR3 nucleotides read TGTGCCAGCAGTCAAGAAGTGTGGGGCCTTAATCACACTGAAGCTTTCTTT.

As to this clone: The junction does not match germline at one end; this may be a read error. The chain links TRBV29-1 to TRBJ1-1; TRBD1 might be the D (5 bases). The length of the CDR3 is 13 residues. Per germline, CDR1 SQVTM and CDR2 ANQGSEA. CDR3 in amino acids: CSVEGTSQSGAFF. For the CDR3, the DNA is TGCAGCGTAGAAGGGACCTCCCAGTCTGGAGCTTTCTTT.

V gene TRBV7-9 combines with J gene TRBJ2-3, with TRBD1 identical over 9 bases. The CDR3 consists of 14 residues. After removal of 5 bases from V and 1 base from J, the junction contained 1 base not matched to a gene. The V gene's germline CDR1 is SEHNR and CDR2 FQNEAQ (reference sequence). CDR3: CASSGDRGTDTQYF. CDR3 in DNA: TGTGCCAGCAGCGGGGACAGGGGCACAGATACGCAGTATTTT.

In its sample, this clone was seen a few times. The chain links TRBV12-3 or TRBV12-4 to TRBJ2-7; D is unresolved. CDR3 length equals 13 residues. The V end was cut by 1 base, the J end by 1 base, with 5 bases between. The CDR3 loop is CASSLVASYEQYF. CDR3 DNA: TGTGCCAGCAGTTTAGTGGCTTCCTACGAGCAGTACTTC.

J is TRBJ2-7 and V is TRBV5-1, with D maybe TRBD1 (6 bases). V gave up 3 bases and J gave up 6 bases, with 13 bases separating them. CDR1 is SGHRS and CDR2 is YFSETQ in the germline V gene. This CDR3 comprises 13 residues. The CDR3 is CASSSLQGLEQYF. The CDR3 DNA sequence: TGCGCCAGCAGCTCCTTACAGGGTCTCGAGCAGTACTTC.

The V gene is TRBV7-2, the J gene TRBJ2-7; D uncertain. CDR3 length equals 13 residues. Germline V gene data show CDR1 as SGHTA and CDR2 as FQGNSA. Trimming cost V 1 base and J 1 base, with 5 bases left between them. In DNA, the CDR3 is TGTGCCAGCAGCTTAGGCCGTTCCTACGAGCAGTACTTC. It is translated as CASSLGRSYEQYF.

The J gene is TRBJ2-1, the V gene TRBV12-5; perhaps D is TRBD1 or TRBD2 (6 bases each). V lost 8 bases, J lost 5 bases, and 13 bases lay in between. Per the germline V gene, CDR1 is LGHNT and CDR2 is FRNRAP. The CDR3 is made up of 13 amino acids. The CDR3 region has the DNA TGTGCTAGTCTAGGGGGGACGCACAATGAGCAGTTCTTC. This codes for CASLGGTHNEQFF.

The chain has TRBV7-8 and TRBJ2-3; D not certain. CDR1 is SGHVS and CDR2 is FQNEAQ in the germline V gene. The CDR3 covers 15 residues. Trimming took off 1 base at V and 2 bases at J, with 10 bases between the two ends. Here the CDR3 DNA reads TGTGCCAGCAGCTTAGGGGCTAGGTACACAGATACGCAGTATTTT. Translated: CASSLGARYTDTQYF.

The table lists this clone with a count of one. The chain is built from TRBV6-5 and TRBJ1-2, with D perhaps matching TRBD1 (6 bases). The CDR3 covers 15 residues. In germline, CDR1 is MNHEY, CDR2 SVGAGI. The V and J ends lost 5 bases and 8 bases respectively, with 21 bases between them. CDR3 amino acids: CASSPRQGREGGYTF. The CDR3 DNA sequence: TGTGCCAGCAGTCCGCGGCAGGGGAGAGAAGGCGGCTACACCTTC.

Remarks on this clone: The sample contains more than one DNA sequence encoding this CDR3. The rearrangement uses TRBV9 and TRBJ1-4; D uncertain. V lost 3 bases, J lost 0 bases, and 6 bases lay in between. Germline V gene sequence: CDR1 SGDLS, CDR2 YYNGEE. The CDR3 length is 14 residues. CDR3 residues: CASSATATNEKLFF. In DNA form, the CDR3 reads TGTGCCAGCAGCGCCACTGCAACTAATGAAAAACTGTTTTTT.

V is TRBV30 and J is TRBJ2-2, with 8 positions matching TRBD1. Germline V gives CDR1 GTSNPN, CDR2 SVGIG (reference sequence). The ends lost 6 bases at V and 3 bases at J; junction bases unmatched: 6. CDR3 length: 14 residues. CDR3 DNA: TGTGCCTGTGGGGCAGGGGGCCACACCGGGGAGCTGTTTTTT. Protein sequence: CACGAGGHTGELFF.

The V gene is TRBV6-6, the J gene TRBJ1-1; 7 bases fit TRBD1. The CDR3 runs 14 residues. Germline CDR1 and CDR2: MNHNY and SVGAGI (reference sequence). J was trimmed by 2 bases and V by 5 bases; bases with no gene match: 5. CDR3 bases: TGTGCCAGCAGTAGGGACAGACCCAACACTGAAGCTTTCTTT. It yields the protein CASSRDRPNTEAFF.

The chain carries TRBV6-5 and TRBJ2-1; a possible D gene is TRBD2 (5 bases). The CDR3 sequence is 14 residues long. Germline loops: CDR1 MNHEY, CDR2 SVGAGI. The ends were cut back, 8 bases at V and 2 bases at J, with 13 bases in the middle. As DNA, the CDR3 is TGTGCCAGCGGAGTACGGGGTACCTACAATGAGCAGTTCTTC. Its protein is CASGVRGTYNEQFF.

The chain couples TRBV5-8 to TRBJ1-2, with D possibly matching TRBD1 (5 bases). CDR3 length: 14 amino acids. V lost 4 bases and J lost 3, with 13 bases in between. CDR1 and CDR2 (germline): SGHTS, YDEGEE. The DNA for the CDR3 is TGTGCCAGCAGCCATCCAACAGGACACTATGGCTACACCTTC. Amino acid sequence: CASSHPTGHYGYTF.

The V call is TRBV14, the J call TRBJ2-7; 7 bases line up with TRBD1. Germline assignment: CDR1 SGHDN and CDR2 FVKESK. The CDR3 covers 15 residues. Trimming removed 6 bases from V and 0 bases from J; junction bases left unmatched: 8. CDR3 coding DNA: TGTGCCAGCAGTCCATCCAGGGACAGCTCCTACGAGCAGTACTTC. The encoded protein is CASSPSRDSSYEQYF.

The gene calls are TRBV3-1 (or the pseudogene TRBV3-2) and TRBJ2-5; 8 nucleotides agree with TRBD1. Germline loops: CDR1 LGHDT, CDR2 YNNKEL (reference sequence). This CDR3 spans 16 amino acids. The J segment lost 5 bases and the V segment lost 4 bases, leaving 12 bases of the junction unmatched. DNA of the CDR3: TGTGCCAGCAGCCTATGGACAGGGCGGGCCGGTGAGACCCAGTACTTC. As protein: CASSLWTGRAGETQYF.

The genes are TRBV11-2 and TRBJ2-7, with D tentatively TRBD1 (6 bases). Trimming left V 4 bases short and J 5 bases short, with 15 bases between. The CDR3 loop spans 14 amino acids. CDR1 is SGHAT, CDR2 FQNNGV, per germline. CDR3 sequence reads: CASSSPRGLNEQYF. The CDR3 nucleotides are TGTGCCAGCAGCTCCCCAAGGGGGTTAAACGAGCAGTACTTC.